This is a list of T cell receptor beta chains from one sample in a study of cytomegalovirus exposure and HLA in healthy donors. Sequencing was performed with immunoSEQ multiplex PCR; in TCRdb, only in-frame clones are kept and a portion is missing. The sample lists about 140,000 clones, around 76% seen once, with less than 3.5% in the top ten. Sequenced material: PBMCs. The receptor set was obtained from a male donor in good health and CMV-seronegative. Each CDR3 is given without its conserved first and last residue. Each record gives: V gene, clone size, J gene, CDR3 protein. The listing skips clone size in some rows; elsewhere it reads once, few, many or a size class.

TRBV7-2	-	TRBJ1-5	ASSLVGTNSNQPQH
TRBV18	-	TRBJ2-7	ASSPASGRSYEQY
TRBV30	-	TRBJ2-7	ARRVPGTGGYEQY
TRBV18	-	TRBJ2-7	ASSPHTGLAGNEQY
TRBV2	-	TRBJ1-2	ASSGGQGGSLYGYT
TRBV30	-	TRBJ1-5	AWRGSSGDQPQH
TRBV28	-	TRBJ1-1	ASSKQGFGTEAF
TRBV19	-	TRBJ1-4	ASSRGQGKVGEKLF
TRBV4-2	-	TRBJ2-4	ASSQETGGGNIQY
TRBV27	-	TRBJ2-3	ASSPLAGGGNTQY
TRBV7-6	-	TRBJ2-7	ASSLRAGYSYEQY
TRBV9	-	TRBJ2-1	ASSVGSHQRNEQF
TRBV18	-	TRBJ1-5	ASSPQSGVGNQPQH
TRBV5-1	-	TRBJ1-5	ASSETTGGNQPQH
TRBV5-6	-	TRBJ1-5	ASSRYQPGASNQPQH
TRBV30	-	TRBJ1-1	AWSVHGDDTEAF
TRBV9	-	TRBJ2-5	ASSVVPSQEGTQY
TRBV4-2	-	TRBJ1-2	ASSQDRDYGYT
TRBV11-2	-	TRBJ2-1	ASSRAGGSYNEQF
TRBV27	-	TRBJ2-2	ASSLGLLNTGELF
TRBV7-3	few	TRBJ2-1	ASSLRGGLAGEQF
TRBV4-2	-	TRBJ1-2	ASSQEEGASYGYT
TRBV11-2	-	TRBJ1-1	ASSYRGMNTEAF
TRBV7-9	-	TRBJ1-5	ASSPRQGPNQPQH
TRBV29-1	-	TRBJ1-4	SVSEGATNEKLF
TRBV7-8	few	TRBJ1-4	ASSLARGRIRTNEKLF
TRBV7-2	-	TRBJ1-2	ASSLARDRVYGYT
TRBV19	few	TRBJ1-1	ASIGAFLTEAF
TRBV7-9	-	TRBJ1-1	ASSPGVWNTEAF
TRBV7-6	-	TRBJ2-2	ASSLAVTGVRTGELF
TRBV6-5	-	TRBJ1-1	ASSWGQGMNTEAF
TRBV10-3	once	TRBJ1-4	AISESDRGGEKLF
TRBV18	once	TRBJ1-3	ASSPMDKNTIY
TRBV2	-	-	ASRRGRVDYEQY
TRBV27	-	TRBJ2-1	ASSSSTGTTYNEQF
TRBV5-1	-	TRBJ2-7	ASSSRTGGSYEQY
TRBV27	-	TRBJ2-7	ASSSGTLYEQY
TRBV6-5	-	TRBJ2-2	ASSQRTITGELF
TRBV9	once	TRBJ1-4	ASSVDRTGHNEKLF
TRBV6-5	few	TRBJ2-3	ASASGVTTTDTQY
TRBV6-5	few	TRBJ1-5	ASSWGDRQPQH
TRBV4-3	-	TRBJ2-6	ASSHHPGQGARGANVLT
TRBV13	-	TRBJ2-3	ASSLGTGATDTQY
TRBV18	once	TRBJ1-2	ASSPQAGGGGYT
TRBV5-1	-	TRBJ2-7	ASSHTLAGGYEQY
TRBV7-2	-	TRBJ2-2	ASSSPSGGANTGELF
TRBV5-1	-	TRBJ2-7	ASSLEGGTYEQY
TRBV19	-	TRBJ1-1	ASRFYRELNTEAF
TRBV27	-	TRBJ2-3	ASSPTQGGTQY
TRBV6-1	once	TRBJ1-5	ASRLQGVSNQPQH
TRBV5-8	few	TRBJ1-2	ASSSGSGINYGYT